This T cell receptor (beta chain) was sequenced in a study of CD8 T cells in Susac syndrome (dated by TCRdb to the late 2010s). With regard to the full study: Repertoire sequencing was used to test whether CD8+ T cell activation and differentiation in Susac syndrome was antigen driven. Clonality of the CD8+ T cell repertoire was compared between roughly eleven healthy donors, around 14 Susac syndrome patients and approximately 16 multiple sclerosis patients.

In regard to this clonotype: Its antigen remains unidentified. Per-base qualities were not stored, and no clone one base away is much larger.

RNA was extracted using the RNeasy kit, and about 0.45 to 1 microgram was reverse transcribed with random hexamers. The immunoSEQ multiplex PCR assay, which covers 54 Vbeta and 13 Jbeta segments, was used to amplify TCR beta CDR3 regions. To correct PCR amplification bias, a synthetic template baseline was used for both primer optimization and computational correction. On the study's bioinformatics: Reads were annotated to V, D and J genes per IMGT and analyzed with immunoSEQ Analyzer, keeping only productive sequences. Clonality was computed as one minus Shannon entropy normalized by log2 of the number of productive unique sequences. For each patient and control, public and private clones were evaluated among the 100 most prevalent clones. Clones were defined as Susac-specific when absent from the healthy and MS cohorts, from 1052 published viral clones and from other ImmuneACCESS disease sequences. TCRdb's own reprocessing of the public reads used fastp at Q25 and MiXCR and kept productive beta chains. Every CDR3 protein is listed once, alongside the most common genes and DNA of its rows. TCRdb, rather than the study authors, made the V and J calls. Within this sample are roughly 150,000 distinct CDR3 sequences, with roughly 94% of them counted one time only. Of the sample, around 0.21% is held by the ten largest clones.

The paper as a whole reports these results and caveats: The study acknowledged that relatively few individuals were included in the TCR sequencing and HLA analysis.

High-throughput TCR beta sequencing profiled peripheral blood CD8+ and CD4+ T cells from healthy donors, Susac syndrome patients and multiple sclerosis patients. Multiple sclerosis controls were treatment-naive patients with stable or active relapsing-remitting disease fulfilling revised McDonald criteria. Bulk CD8+ and CD4+ T cells were purified magnetically by negative isolation, whereas CD8+ TEMRA cells were enriched by FACS. Blood was collected in EDTA tubes and processed within 24 hours, with PBMCs isolated through density gradient centrifugation. PBMCs destined for TCR sequencing were cryopreserved in liquid nitrogen and later thawed in a 37 °C water bath. Purity of sorted or isolated CD4+, CD8+ and CD8+ TEMRA cells was at least 90%. Spanning cysteine to phenylalanine, the CDR3 consists of 15 amino acids. This entry keeps only the CDR3 DNA: 45 bases, framed from base 1. Via the germline V gene, CDR1 is SGHTA and CDR2 FQGNSA. V and J are truncated by 2 bases and 3 bases respectively, leaving an intervening sequence of 12 bases.

This chain is built from TRBV7-2 and TRBJ2-3; perhaps TRBD2 is the D gene, with 6 bases matching. The specimen was CD8+ T cells from PBMCs. The TCR originated in a human donor with multiple sclerosis. The DNA sequence follows: TGTGCCAGCAGCTTACTGGAGGGTCGAACAGATACGCAGTATTTT. This is translated as CASSLLEGRTDTQYF.